The next 9 T cell receptor beta chains were all read from a single sample in a study of spatial heterogeneity in lung cancer. TCRdb passed the 5' RACE reads through MiXCR, listing each CDR3 protein once. The table lists 30,000 to 50,000 distinct CDR3 sequences, roughly 5.2% of them singletons. Time point here: sample taken at primary tumor resection. Tumor, nontumor lung or frozen PBMC supplied whole RNA that was sequenced unsorted. Sequenced material: PBMCs, taken at surgery. These receptors all stem from a male donor with early-stage non-small cell lung cancer.

This clonotype occurred a few times. The V call is TRBV28, the J call TRBJ1-2, with a tentative D call TRBD1 (6 bases). The germline V and J ends were trimmed by 2 bases and 4 bases, with 11 bases remaining between them. The CDR3 contains 14 residues. Germline V gene lookup returns CDR1 MDHEN and CDR2 SYDVKM. CDR3 amino acids: CASSLTGSRYGYTF. The CDR3 DNA follows: TGTGCCAGCAGTTTAACAGGGAGCCGCTATGGCTACACCTTC.

This clonotype was recorded at least ten times. V usage is TRBV20-1 and J usage is TRBJ1-1; D unresolved. The CDR3 has 10 amino acids. Germline assignment: CDR1 DFQATT and CDR2 SNEGSKA (reference sequence). Between the trimmed V and J ends, which lost 6 bases and 7 bases, there was a span of 9 bases. In DNA, the CDR3 is TGCAGTGCCAAAGCATTTGAAGCTTTCTTT. Translating it yields CSAKAFEAFF.

This clonotype was seen many times. The rearrangement uses TRBV4-2 and TRBJ2-6, with D tentatively TRBD1 (7 bases). Germline CDR1 reads LGHNA; CDR2 reads YNFKEQ. The CDR3 is 19 residues long. The V end lost 0 bases, the J end lost 0 bases, and 15 bases lay between the germline ends. In DNA, the CDR3 is TGTGCCAGCAGCCAAGAGAGCGGAGGGGGCCTCTCTGGGGCCAACGTCCTGACTTTC. This translates into CASSQESGGGLSGANVLTF.

This clonotype was seen many times. The chain has TRBV7-2 and TRBJ2-1, with 11 bases matching TRBD1. The trim removed 4 bases at V and 6 bases at J, leaving 5 bases unmatched. The CDR3 loop spans 15 amino acids. Germline CDR1 reads SGHTA; CDR2 reads FQGNSA. The CDR3 spells CASSSRDRGFNEQFF. In DNA form, the CDR3 reads TGTGCCAGCAGCTCCCGGGACAGGGGGTTCAATGAGCAGTTCTTC.

Ten or more counts support this clonotype. Written as DNA, the CDR3 is TGCGCCAGCAGCTTGGGACCAACAGTTGGCACTGAAGCTTTCTTT. Translated, it gives CASSLGPTVGTEAFF. This chain uses TRBV5-1 with TRBJ1-1, with D uncertain. V was trimmed by 0 bases and J by 4 bases, leaving 13 bases between them. CDR3 length: 15 amino acids. Germline assignment: CDR1 SGHRS and CDR2 YFSETQ.

The V call is TRBV24-1, the J call TRBJ2-7; no firm D call. Germline V gene sequence: CDR1 KGHDR, CDR2 SFDVKD. The V end lost 4 bases, the J end lost 7 bases, and 16 bases lay between the germline ends. The CDR3 runs 14 residues. Here the CDR3 DNA reads TGTGCCACCAGTGAGGCTCACTCCACCAGAGAGCAGTACTTC. Translated: CATSEAHSTREQYF.

This clonotype was seen only a few times. The chain uses TRBV11-1 and TRBJ1-6; TRBD1 matches 8 bases. Germline V lookup: CDR1 SGHAT, CDR2 FQDESV (reference sequence). The CDR3 runs 14 residues. V gave up 4 bases and J gave up 5 bases; unmatched junction bases: 1. The CDR3 sequence is CASSYRGNNSPLHF. Here the CDR3 DNA reads TGTGCCAGCAGCTACAGGGGGAATAATTCACCCCTCCACTTT.

In its sample, this clonotype was seen many times. V is TRBV28 and J is TRBJ1-1; D is possibly TRBD1 (6 bases). Trimming left V 5 bases short and J 6 bases short, with 19 bases between. The CDR3 sequence is 15 residues long. The germline V gene has CDR1 MDHEN and CDR2 SYDVKM. This CDR3 is CASSTGSISVSEAFF. CDR3 sequence (DNA): TGTGCCAGCAGTACAGGGTCCATCTCTGTATCTGAAGCTTTCTTT.

The sample holds a few counts of this clonotype. This chain uses TRBV3-1 with TRBJ1-1, with D possibly TRBD1 on 5 matching bases. V was shortened by 3 bases and J by 5 bases, with 13 bases between the two germline ends. This CDR3 is built from 14 residues. CDR1 is LGHDT and CDR2 is YNNKEL in the germline V gene (reference sequence). The CDR3 DNA reads as TGTGCCAGCAGCCACCGGGGCTCGGGAACTGAAGCTTTCTTT. As protein: CASSHRGSGTEAFF.